The 22 T cell receptor beta chains presented below share a single source sample, sequenced in a study of graft-versus-host responses after intestinal transplantation. Their antigens remain unidentified. The method was immunoSEQ multiplex PCR; TCRdb's version includes in-frame clones alone and lacks a portion of them. The sample has 90,000 to 150,000 clones; 85% to 95% are singletons. Specimen: unstimulated CD8+ T cells sorted from spleen or lymph node cells, collected before intestinal transplant. These receptors all come from a human donor who received an intestinal transplant.

The V and J genes are TRBV4-3 and TRBJ2-7, with D maybe TRBD2 (5 bases). The CDR3 has 16 residues. V was trimmed by 0 bases and J by 6 bases, leaving 18 bases between them. Germline V gene sequence: CDR1 LGHNA, CDR2 YSLEER. The CDR3 nucleotides read TGCGCCAGCAGCCAAGATTCAGCGGTGCTTACCCTCGAGCAGTACTTC. Amino acids: CASSQDSAVLTLEQYF.

This chain connects TRBV6-5 to TRBJ2-7, with 8 bases aligning to TRBD2. The length of the CDR3 is 14 residues. Per the germline V gene, CDR1 is MNHEY and CDR2 is SVGAGI. The trim removed 4 bases at V and 5 bases at J, leaving 7 bases unmatched. CDR3 nucleotides: TGTGCCAGCAGTTTAAGCGGGAGTGACAACGAGCAGTACTTC. It codes for CASSLSGSDNEQYF.

This sequence joins TRBV6-5 and TRBJ1-5; 11 bases align to TRBD1. The CDR3 runs to 15 residues. Germline V gene data show CDR1 as MNHEY and CDR2 as SVGAGI. V shed 7 bases and J 7 bases; nucleotides not matched to a gene: 9. Here the CDR3 DNA reads TGTGCCAGCACCGAATGGACAGGGGGCCGGCAGCCCCAGCATTTT. It translates to CASTEWTGGRQPQHF.

The rearrangement uses TRBV6-1 and TRBJ1-5, with unresolved D. The CDR3 runs 13 residues. Trimming removed 6 bases at V and 2 bases at J, with 8 bases between. Germline loops: CDR1 MNHNS, CDR2 SASEGT. CDR3 nucleotides: TGTGCCAGCAGGGTAAGTGGCAATCAGCCCCAGCATTTT. Amino acid sequence: CASRVSGNQPQHF.

This chain joins TRBV13 and TRBJ1-1, with 9 nucleotides matching TRBD1. Germline lookup yields CDR1 PRHDT and CDR2 FYEKMQ (reference sequence). Trimming cost V 4 bases and J 5 bases; bases outside gene matches: 5. This CDR3 comprises 14 residues. The CDR3 nucleotides read TGTGCCAGCAGCTCGACAGGGGGAAGGACTGAAGCTTTCTTT. It translates to CASSSTGGRTEAFF.

Of note for this clone: One junction end disagrees with the germline gene, perhaps due to a read error. This same CDR3 is encoded by further DNA sequences in the sample. The chain combines TRBV9 with TRBJ1-1, with a weak D call TRBD1 (5 bases). The CDR3 is made up of 15 amino acids. The germline CDR1 and CDR2 sequences are SGDLS and YYNGEE. The CDR3 here is CASSVGSGLATEAFF. The CDR3 DNA reads as TGTGCCAGCAGCGTCGGGTCAGGGTTGGCCACTGAGGCTTTCTTT.

The V gene is TRBV2, the J gene TRBJ2-1, with 8 bases that match TRBD2. The germline V gene encodes CDR1 SNHLY and CDR2 FYNNEI. This CDR3 contains 16 residues. V trimming: 3 bases; J trimming: 4 bases; junction bases outside the gene matches: 8. CDR3 residues: CASSESSGTLYNEQFF. The CDR3 DNA is TGTGCCAGCAGTGAGAGTAGCGGGACTTTATACAATGAGCAGTTCTTC.

The V gene is TRBV6-5, the J gene TRBJ2-3; 9 bases line up with TRBD2. The germline V gene has CDR1 MNHEY and CDR2 SVGAGI. Trimming removed 2 bases from V and 5 bases from J; junction bases left unmatched: 8. This CDR3 spans 16 amino acids. The CDR3 bases are TGTGCCAGCAGTTACAATGTAGCGGGAGCGGAAGATACGCAGTATTTT. It translates to CASSYNVAGAEDTQYF.

CDR3: CASSQEWGTATNEKLFF. For the CDR3, the DNA is TGCGCCAGCAGCCAAGAATGGGGGACAGCAACTAATGAAAAACTGTTTTTT. The chain uses TRBV4-1 and TRBJ1-4; 7 nucleotides align to TRBD1. CDR1 and CDR2 (germline): MGHRA, YSYEKL. The CDR3 loop spans 17 amino acids. V trimming: 0 bases; J trimming: 0 bases; junction bases outside the gene matches: 4.

The chain employs TRBV5-4 and TRBJ2-5; D might be TRBD2 (6 bases). V lost 1 base to trimming and J lost 5 bases, with 15 bases between them. CDR3 size: 15 residues. CDR1 is SGHNT and CDR2 is YYREEE in the germline V gene (reference sequence). The CDR3 bases are TGTGCCAGCAGCTTGAGCGGGTCGCAATTCGAGACCCAGTACTTC. As protein: CASSLSGSQFETQYF.

This clone has only one observation. The genes are TRBV7-8 and TRBJ2-1; the match to TRBD2 covers 10 bases. Per the germline V gene, CDR1 is SGHVS and CDR2 is FQNEAQ. Unmatched junction bases numbered 15, after V lost 5 bases and J lost 5 bases. The CDR3 extends over 18 amino acids. DNA of the CDR3: TGTGCCAGCAGCCAGGCTCTAGCGGGAGCACTAGGGAACAATGAGCAGTTCTTC. Translation gives CASSQALAGALGNNEQFF.

The chain is built from TRBV27 and TRBJ2-7; D unclear. Trimming shortened V by 2 bases and J by 0 bases, and 11 bases separated the two germline ends. The CDR3 has 15 amino acids. CDR1 and CDR2 (germline): MNHEY, SMNVEV (reference sequence). CDR3 sequence (DNA): TGTGCCAGCAGTTTAAGCCAGGCTTCCTCCTACGAGCAGTACTTC. Its translation: CASSLSQASSYEQYF.

This rearrangement joins TRBV7-9 to TRBJ2-5; 7 nucleotides align to TRBD2. CDR3 length: 14 amino acids. V trimming: 4 bases; J trimming: 4 bases; junction bases outside the gene matches: 6. Germline CDR1 and CDR2: SEHNR and FQNEAQ (reference sequence). The CDR3 nucleotides are TGTGCCAGCAGCTCAGGGAGGGAGACAGAGACCCAGTACTTC. It is translated as CASSSGRETETQYF.

V gene TRBV15 combines with J gene TRBJ1-1; unclear D gene. The CDR3 is made up of 13 amino acids. V was cut by 0 bases and J by 1 base, with 3 bases left in between. Looked up from germline, CDR1 is LNHNV and CDR2 is YYDKDF (reference sequence). This CDR3 reads CATSREENTEAFF. The CDR3 DNA is TGTGCCACCAGCAGAGAAGAGAACACTGAAGCTTTCTTT.

This clone has a single count. The chain employs TRBV11-3 and TRBJ2-1; 8 bases are a match to TRBD2. The CDR3 has 15 amino acids. V lost 4 bases, J lost 2 bases, and 4 bases stayed unmatched. From germline, CDR1 is SGHNT and CDR2 YENEEA. CDR3 in DNA: TGTGCCAGCAGCTGGGGACTAGGCCCCTACAATGAGCAGTTCTTC. Translating it yields CASSWGLGPYNEQFF.

The genes are TRBV29-1 and TRBJ2-1; TRBD2 matches 9 bases. This CDR3 region has 13 residues. Germline CDR1 SQVTM, CDR2 ANQGSEA. V shed 1 base, J shed 13 bases, and the junction held 8 bases outside the gene matches. The CDR3 nucleotides are TGCAGCGTTGAAGGGGGACTAGCTTTTAGTCAGTTCTTC. It translates to CSVEGGLAFSQFF.

V and J are TRBV7-8 and TRBJ1-1, with unresolved D. Germline CDR1 reads SGHVS; CDR2 reads FQNEAQ. The CDR3 spans 14 residues. Trimming removed 7 bases from V and 1 base from J, with 13 bases in between. The CDR3: CASTPSRWNTEAFF. For the CDR3, the DNA is TGTGCCAGCACCCCCAGCAGGTGGAACACTGAAGCTTTCTTT.

The chain recombines TRBV7-6 with TRBJ2-7; D might be TRBD2 (6 bases). Trimming removed 5 bases at V and 2 bases at J, with 16 bases between. This CDR3 region has 15 residues. Germline CDR1 SGHVS, CDR2 FNYEAQ. The CDR3 sequence is CASSPGLEGPYEQYF. As DNA, the CDR3 is TGTGCCAGCAGCCCGGGACTCGAGGGGCCCTACGAGCAGTACTTC.

V usage is TRBV5-4 and J usage is TRBJ1-3; D may be TRBD1 (6 bases). This CDR3 has 16 residues. Germline assignment: CDR1 SGHNT and CDR2 YYREEE (reference sequence). The germline V and J ends were trimmed by 4 bases and 1 base, with 15 bases remaining between them. In DNA form, the CDR3 reads TGTGCCAGCAGCCCGGGGGGCAGCCCGTCTGGAAACACCATATATTTT. Residues: CASSPGGSPSGNTIYF. Combining the CDR3 with reference TRBV5-4 and TRBJ1-3 gives the whole variable domain ETGVTQSPTHLIKTRGQQVTLRCSSQSGHNTVSWYQQALGQGPQFIFQYYREEENGRGNFPPRFSGLQFPNYSSELNVNALELDDSALYLCASSPGGSPSGNTIYFGEGSWLTVV.

As for this clone: The same CDR3 arises from other DNA sequences in this sample as well. V gene TRBV6-1 combines with J gene TRBJ2-1, with D tentatively TRBD2 (6 bases). The CDR3 consists of 17 residues. The germline gives CDR1 MNHNS, CDR2 SASEGT. The germline V and J ends were trimmed by 3 bases and 4 bases, with 19 bases remaining between them. The CDR3 nucleotides are TGTGCCAGCAGTGATTCTAAGGACTACCTACTTTACAATGAGCAGTTCTTC. This translates into CASSDSKDYLLYNEQFF.

Remarks on this clone: The identical CDR3 is also encoded by other nucleotide sequences in the sample. The chain uses TRBV6-5 and TRBJ2-7; 8 bases align to TRBD2. V lost 5 bases to trimming and J lost 7 bases; unmatched junction nucleotides: 7. CDR1 is MNHEY, CDR2 SVGAGI, per germline. The CDR3 spans 13 residues. The CDR3 loop is CASSPGGGYEQYF. CDR3 bases: TGTGCCAGCAGTCCGGGGGGGGGCTATGAGCAGTACTTC.

The CDR3 region has the DNA TGTGCCACCAGCACTAGATCCCCTAGCACAGATACGCAGTATTTT. Translated, it gives CATSTRSPSTDTQYF. V is TRBV15 and J is TRBJ2-3; D not certain. CDR1 and CDR2 (germline): LNHNV, YYDKDF (reference sequence). The CDR3 covers 15 residues. Trimming took 4 bases from V and 0 from J, leaving 11 bases between them.